This T cell receptor (beta chain) was obtained from a study of technical replicates of blood from several donors. The CDR3 totals 13 residues. Trimming cost V 5 bases and J 1 base, with 8 bases left between them. Germline-derived CDR1 and CDR2 are SGHTA and FQGTGA. This table comes from immunoSEQ multiplex PCR, and its TCRdb copy is limited to in-frame clones, with some not included. Of approximately 75,000 clones listed, over 85% are singletons. This rearrangement joins TRBV7-3 to TRBJ1-1; no clear D gene. The sequence was collected from a human donor in good health. The sample was T cells isolated from PBMCs. The CDR3, as DNA: TGTGCCAGCAGCGATCGACAGAACACTGAAGCTTTCTTT. Protein product: CASSDRQNTEAFF.